The entry below gives a single TCR beta chain sequence along with its context. Its antigen is as yet unknown. The source of the sample is a study of resident and recirculating memory T cells in vitiligo. General observations from the study: Sequences differed between biopsy sites and patients, suggesting private specificity.

Data came from immunoSEQ multiplex PCR; TCRdb stores just in-frame clones and leaves some out. This sample has 40,000 to 45,000 clones, with about 93% found just once. The CDR3 consists of 16 residues. Trimming cost V 0 bases and J 4 bases; bases outside gene matches: 7. The germline V gene encodes CDR1 SGHAT and CDR2 FQNNGV. The sample consisted of blood. The TCR was taken from a male donor with vitiligo. V usage is TRBV11-2 and J usage is TRBJ2-7; 9 positions agree with TRBD2. This chain's CDR3 is CASSLDRGLAGYEQYF. The DNA of the CDR3 is TGTGCCAGCAGCTTAGATCGGGGACTAGCTGGGTACGAGCAGTACTTC.